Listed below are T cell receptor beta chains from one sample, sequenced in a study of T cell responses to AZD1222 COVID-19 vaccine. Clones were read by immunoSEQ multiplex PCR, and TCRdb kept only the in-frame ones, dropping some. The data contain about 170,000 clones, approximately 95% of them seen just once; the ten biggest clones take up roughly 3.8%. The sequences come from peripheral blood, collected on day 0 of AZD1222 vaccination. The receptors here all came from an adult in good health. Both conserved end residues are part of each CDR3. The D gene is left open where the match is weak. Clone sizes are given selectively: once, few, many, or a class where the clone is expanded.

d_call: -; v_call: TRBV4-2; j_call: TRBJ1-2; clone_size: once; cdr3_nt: TGTGCCAGCAGCCAAGATACTGGCCCTGCTAACTATGGCTACACCTTC; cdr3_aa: CASSQDTGPANYGYTF
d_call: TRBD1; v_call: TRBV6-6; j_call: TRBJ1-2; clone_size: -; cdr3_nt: TGTGCCAGCAGGGGGAACAGGGGGCAGGACTATGGCTACACCTTC; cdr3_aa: CASRGNRGQDYGYTF
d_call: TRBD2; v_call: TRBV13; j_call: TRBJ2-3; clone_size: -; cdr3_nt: TGTGCCAGCAGCTTAGTAGTAGCGGGGTCCACAGATACGCAGTATTTT; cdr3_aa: CASSLVVAGSTDTQYF
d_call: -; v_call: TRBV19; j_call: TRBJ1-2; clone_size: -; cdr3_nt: TGTGCCAGTAGTATTCCCCCGGGACAACTAGAGAACTATGGCTACACCTTC; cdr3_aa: CASSIPPGQLENYGYTF
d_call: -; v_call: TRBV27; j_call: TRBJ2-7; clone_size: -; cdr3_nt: TGTGCCAGCAGTGGGGAGGGGGCTAAGGACTACGAGCAGTACTTC; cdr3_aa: CASSGEGAKDYEQYF
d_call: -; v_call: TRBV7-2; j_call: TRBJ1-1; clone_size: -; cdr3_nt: TGTGCCAGCAGCCTCACACCCAAGAACACTGAAGCTTTCTTT; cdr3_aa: CASSLTPKNTEAFF
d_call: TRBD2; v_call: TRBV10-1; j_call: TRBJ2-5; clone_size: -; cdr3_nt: TGCGCCAGCAGTGGTGGCGGGGGGACGTACCAAGAGACCCAGTACTTC; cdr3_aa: CASSGGGGTYQETQYF
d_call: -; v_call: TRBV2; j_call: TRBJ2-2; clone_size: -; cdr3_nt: TGTGCCGGGCGGGGCACCGGGGAGCTGTTTTTT; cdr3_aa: CAGRGTGELFF
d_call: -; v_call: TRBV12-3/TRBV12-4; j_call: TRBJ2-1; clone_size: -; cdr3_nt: TGTGCCAGCAGTTTAAACAATGAGCAGTTCTTC; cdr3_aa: CASSLNNEQFF
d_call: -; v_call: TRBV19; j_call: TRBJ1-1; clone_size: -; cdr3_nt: TGTGCCAGTAGTATAAGTCAGGGAGACTCCGGAGCTTTCTTT; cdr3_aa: CASSISQGDSGAFF
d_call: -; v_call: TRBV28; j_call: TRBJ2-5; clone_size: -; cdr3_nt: TGTGCCAGCAGTTTCCCGGGACAAGAGACCCAGTACTTC; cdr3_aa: CASSFPGQETQYF
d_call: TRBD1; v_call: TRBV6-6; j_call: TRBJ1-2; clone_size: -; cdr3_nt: TGTGCCAGCAGTTACCCAGGACAGGGCGGTAACTATGGCTACACCTTC; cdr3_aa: CASSYPGQGGNYGYTF
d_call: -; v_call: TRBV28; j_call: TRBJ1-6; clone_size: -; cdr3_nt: TGTGCCAGCAGAAAAGCATTCGCCTCCTATAATTCACCCCTCCACTTT; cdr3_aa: CASRKAFASYNSPLHF
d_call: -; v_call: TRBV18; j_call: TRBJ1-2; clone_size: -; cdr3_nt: TGTGCCAGCTCACCACCGGCAGAGGTATATGGCTACACCTTC; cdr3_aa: CASSPPAEVYGYTF
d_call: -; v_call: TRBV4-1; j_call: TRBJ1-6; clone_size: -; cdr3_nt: TGCGCCAGCAGCCAAGAACACGTTACGAATTCACCCCTCCACTTT; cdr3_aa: CASSQEHVTNSPLHF
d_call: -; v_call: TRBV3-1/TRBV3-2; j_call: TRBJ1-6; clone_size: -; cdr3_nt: TGTGCCAGCAGCCAAGACTGGTCACCCCTCCACTTT; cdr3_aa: CASSQDWSPLHF
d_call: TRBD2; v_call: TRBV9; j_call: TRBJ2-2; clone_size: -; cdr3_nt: TGTGCCAGCAGCGGTACCGGGACCCAGGGAGGGATAGCCGGGGAGCTGTTTTTT; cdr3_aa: CASSGTGTQGGIAGELFF
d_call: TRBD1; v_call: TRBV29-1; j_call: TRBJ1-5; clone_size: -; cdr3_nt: TGCAGCGCCCGGACAGGGGATCAGCCCCAGCATTTT; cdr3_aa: CSARTGDQPQHF
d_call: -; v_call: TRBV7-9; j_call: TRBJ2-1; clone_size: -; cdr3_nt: TGTGCCAGCAGCTTAGTGGGGGCGCAGGAGCAGTTCTTC; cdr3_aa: CASSLVGAQEQFF
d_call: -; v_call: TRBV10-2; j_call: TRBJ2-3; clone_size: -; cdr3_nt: TGCGCCAGCAGTGGGGCCCCCAGCACAGATACGCAGTATTTT; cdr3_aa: CASSGAPSTDTQYF
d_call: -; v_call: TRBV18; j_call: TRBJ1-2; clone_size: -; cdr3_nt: TGTGCCAGCCGCGCCGCCACCACTAACTATGGCTACACCTTC; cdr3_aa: CASRAATTNYGYTF
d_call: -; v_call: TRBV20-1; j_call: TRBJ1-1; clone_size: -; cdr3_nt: TGCAGTGCGCTCAACACTGAAGCTTTCTTT; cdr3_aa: CSALNTEAFF
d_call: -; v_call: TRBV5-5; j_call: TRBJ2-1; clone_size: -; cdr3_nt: TGTGCCAGCAGAGGACACCGAAATGAGCAGTTCTTC; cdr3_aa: CASRGHRNEQFF
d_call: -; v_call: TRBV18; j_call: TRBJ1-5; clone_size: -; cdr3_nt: TGTGCCAGCTCACCACAACAGGGTGATCAGCCCCAGCATTTT; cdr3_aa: CASSPQQGDQPQHF
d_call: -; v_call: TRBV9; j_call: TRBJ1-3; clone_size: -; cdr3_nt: TGTGCCAGCAGGGAACAGGGTTCCGGAAACACCATATATTTT; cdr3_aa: CASREQGSGNTIYF
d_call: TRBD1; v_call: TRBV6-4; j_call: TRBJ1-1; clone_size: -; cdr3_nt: TGTGCCAGCAGGGAGGGACAGGAGGGGTCTGAAGCTTTCTTT; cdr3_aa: CASREGQEGSEAFF
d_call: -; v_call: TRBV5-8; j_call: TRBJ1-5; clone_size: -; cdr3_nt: TGTGCCAGCAGCTTGGAAGAAGGGAATAGCAATCAGCCCCAGCATTTT; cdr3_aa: CASSLEEGNSNQPQHF
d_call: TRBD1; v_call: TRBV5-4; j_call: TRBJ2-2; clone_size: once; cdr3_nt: TGTGCCAGCAGCCTGGACAGGGGAGGCACCGGGGAGCTGTTTTTT; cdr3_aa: CASSLDRGGTGELFF
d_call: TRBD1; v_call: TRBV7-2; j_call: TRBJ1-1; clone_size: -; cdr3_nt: TGTGCCAGCAGCTTGCGACAGGGGGGTGCAGTAGCTTTCTTT; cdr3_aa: CASSLRQGGAVAFF
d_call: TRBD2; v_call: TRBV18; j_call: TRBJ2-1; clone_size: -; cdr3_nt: TGTGCCAGCTCACCTACTAGCGGGAGCTCAAGCGAGCAGTTCTTC; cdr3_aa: CASSPTSGSSSEQFF
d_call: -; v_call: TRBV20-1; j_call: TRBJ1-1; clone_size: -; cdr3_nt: TGCAGTGCTAGTTCAGTGCCAAACACTGAAGCTTTCTTT; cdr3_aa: CSASSVPNTEAFF
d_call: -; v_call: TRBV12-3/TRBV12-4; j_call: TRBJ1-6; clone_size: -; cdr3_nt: TGTGCCAGCAGTTTAGGGGGAAGGTCACCCCTCCACTTT; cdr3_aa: CASSLGGRSPLHF
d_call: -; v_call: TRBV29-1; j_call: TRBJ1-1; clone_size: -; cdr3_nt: TGCAGCGTGGACAGAGGTTTTGAAGCTTTCTTT; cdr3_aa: CSVDRGFEAFF
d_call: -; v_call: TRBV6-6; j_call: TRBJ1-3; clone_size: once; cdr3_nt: TGTGCCAGCGTGAGTTCAGCTGGAAACACCATATATTTT; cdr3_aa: CASVSSAGNTIYF
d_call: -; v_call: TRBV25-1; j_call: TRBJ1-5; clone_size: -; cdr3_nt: TGTGCCAGCAGTGAAAATACCGGCCCTTTGAGCAATCAGCCCCAGCATTTT; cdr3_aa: CASSENTGPLSNQPQHF
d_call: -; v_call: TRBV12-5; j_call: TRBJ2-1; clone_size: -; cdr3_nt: TGTGCTAGTGGTTTGGCGCGCCGAGAGCAGTTCTTC; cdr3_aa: CASGLARREQFF
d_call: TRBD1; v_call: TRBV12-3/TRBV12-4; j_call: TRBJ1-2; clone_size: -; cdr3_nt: TGTGCCAGCGGGGACAGCCCCTATGGCTACACCTTC; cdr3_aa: CASGDSPYGYTF
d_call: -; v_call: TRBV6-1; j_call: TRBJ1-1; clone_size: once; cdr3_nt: TGTGCCAGCAGTGAATACAGGGCCCCTGAAGCTTTCTTT; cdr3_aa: CASSEYRAPEAFF
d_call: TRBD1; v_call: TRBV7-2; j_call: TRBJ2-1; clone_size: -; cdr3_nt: TGTGCCAGCAGCGCCAGACAGGGCTCCTACAATGAGCAGTTCTTC; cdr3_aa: CASSARQGSYNEQFF
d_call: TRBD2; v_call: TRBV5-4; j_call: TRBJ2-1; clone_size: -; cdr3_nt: TGTGCCAGCAGCTCCCCGGGACTAGGATACCGTGACAATGAGCAGTTCTTC; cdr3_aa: CASSSPGLGYRDNEQFF